The 9 T cell receptor beta chains below come from one sample, sequenced in a study of blood T cell repertoires in COVID-19. The repertoire was sequenced with immunoSEQ multiplex PCR; TCRdb's copy has only in-frame clones and lacks some. The table has 100,000 to 150,000 clones, 88% seen once; the top ten hold about 1.5%. The sequencing sample was made of peripheral blood. These receptors all come from a human donor in a cohort sampled during active COVID-19.

This chain connects TRBV19 to TRBJ2-7; D is unresolved. Germline CDR1 reads LNHDA; CDR2 reads SQIVND (reference sequence). The CDR3 is 11 residues long. Trimming removed 10 bases at V and 6 bases at J, with 13 bases between. The CDR3 region has the DNA TGTGCCACCTCCCACGGGTTCGAGCAGTACTTC. This codes for CATSHGFEQYF.

The V gene is TRBV7-9, the J gene TRBJ2-1, with a tentative D call TRBD2 (7 bases). CDR1 is SEHNR, CDR2 FQNEAQ, per germline (reference sequence). V lost 8 bases and J lost 7, with 21 bases in between. The CDR3 extends over 15 amino acids. The DNA of the CDR3 is TGTGCCAGCCCCCTATCCGGGGGGCCGGGAAATGAGCAGTTCTTC. Amino acid sequence: CASPLSGGPGNEQFF.

The J gene is TRBJ2-5, the V gene TRBV2, with 9 bases identical to TRBD2. The CDR3 runs 14 residues. The trim removed 6 bases at V and 4 bases at J, leaving 6 bases unmatched. CDR1 and CDR2 (germline): SNHLY, FYNNEI. The chain's CDR3 is CASSPLAGTETQYF. For the CDR3, the DNA is TGTGCCAGCAGCCCACTAGCGGGCACAGAGACCCAGTACTTC.

The rearrangement joins TRBV9 to TRBJ2-7; 7 bases fit TRBD1. The CDR3 runs 15 residues. With 5 bases clipped from V and 3 bases from J, the junction kept 11 bases outside the gene matches. Germline values: CDR1 SGDLS, CDR2 YYNGEE. CDR3 coding DNA: TGTGCCAGCAGACGACAGGGAAAGGGGGACTACGAGCAGTACTTC. This translates into CASRRQGKGDYEQYF.

V and J are TRBV9 and TRBJ2-7, with a possible D match to TRBD2 (6 bases). V lost 0 bases, J lost 7 bases, and 14 bases lay in between. Germline lookup yields CDR1 SGDLS and CDR2 YYNGEE. The CDR3 runs 14 residues. CDR3 amino acids: CASSVDGDAGEQYF. In DNA, the CDR3 is TGTGCCAGCAGCGTAGACGGTGACGCGGGGGAGCAGTACTTC.

The chain has TRBV28 and TRBJ2-3; 9 positions match TRBD2. V lost 5 bases, J lost 4 bases, and 1 base stayed unmatched. The CDR3 spans 13 residues. Germline CDR1 and CDR2: MDHEN and SYDVKM. The CDR3 spells CASSEREADTQYF. The CDR3 bases are TGTGCCAGCAGTGAGCGGGAGGCAGATACGCAGTATTTT.

The genes are TRBV28 and TRBJ1-5, with unresolved D. This CDR3 contains 12 residues. V was shortened by 2 bases and J by 7 bases, with 6 bases between the two germline ends. The germline V gene has CDR1 MDHEN and CDR2 SYDVKM. The CDR3 here is CASSLGRQPQHF. CDR3 in DNA: TGTGCCAGCAGTTTAGGCCGCCAGCCCCAGCATTTT.

The rearrangement links TRBV11-2 to TRBJ2-1; 8 bases agree with TRBD2. J gave up 0 bases and V 5 bases, and 6 bases lay outside the gene matches. Germline lookup yields CDR1 SGHAT and CDR2 FQNNGV. The CDR3 is made up of 16 amino acids. The chain's CDR3 is CASSQTGGSSYNEQFF. The CDR3 coding sequence is TGTGCCAGCAGCCAGACGGGGGGGAGCTCCTACAATGAGCAGTTCTTC.

This chain uses TRBV11-1 with TRBJ2-7; 8 bases agree with TRBD1. V shed 5 bases and J 3 bases; nucleotides not matched to a gene: 3. The germline V gene encodes CDR1 SGHAT and CDR2 FQDESV (reference sequence). The CDR3 extends over 13 amino acids. CDR3 sequence reads: CASSLTGVYEQYF. The CDR3 DNA sequence: TGTGCCAGCAGCCTGACAGGGGTCTACGAGCAGTACTTC.